The text below deals with one T cell receptor (beta chain). These data come from a study of cytomegalovirus exposure and HLA in healthy donors. Study at large: Most genotyped donors, roughly 83% of roughly 400, had Caucasian-associated genetic ancestry.

V was trimmed by 7 bases and J by 5 bases, leaving 8 bases between them. The CDR3 loop spans 12 amino acids. CDR1 is SGHTA, CDR2 FQGTGA, per germline. Primers included in the PCR were 60 Vbeta and 13 Jbeta primers. Per the study methods: In a later analysis, of around 85 million unique beta chains, roughly 9.9 million appeared in at least two donors. TCRdb keeps only in-frame clones here, not all; method: immunoSEQ multiplex PCR. V and J calls and clone size are copied from that table; D and trimming were computed from the DNA. The data show approximately 110,000 clones, more than 65% seen once. The rearrangement joins TRBV7-3 to TRBJ2-2; D perhaps matches TRBD2 (6 bases). Sequencing was done on a sample of PBMCs. The sequence derives from a woman aged 40-49 years in good health and CMV-seropositive. CDR3 in amino acids: CASNAGTGELFF. The CDR3 coding sequence is TGTGCCAGCAACGCGGGGACCGGGGAGCTGTTTTTT.